This T cell receptor beta chain originates from a study of T cell responses to AZD1222 COVID-19 vaccine. This clone has a single count. Only in-frame clones appear in the TCRdb table, and some are missing; sequencing was by immunoSEQ multiplex PCR. The sample consists of some 70,000 clones, 65% to 85% of them appearing once. This CDR3 comprises 12 residues. Per germline, CDR1 MDHEN and CDR2 SYDVKM. With 8 bases removed from V and 9 bases from J, the gap between germline ends came to 16 bases. The TCR sequence derives from an adult in good health. Sequences were derived from peripheral blood, sampled on day 0 of AZD1222 vaccination. V and J are TRBV28 and TRBJ1-1; possible D gene TRBD1, 6 bases. The CDR3 loop is CASQIQGRQAFF. In DNA, the CDR3 is TGTGCCAGCCAGATCCAGGGGCGTCAAGCTTTCTTT.